This TCR beta chain emerged from a study of regulatory T cells in long-lasting Graves disease. This CDR3 has 17 amino acids. V dropped 5 bases and J dropped 2 bases, with 18 bases sitting between them. Germline lookup yields CDR1 MNHEY and CDR2 SVGEGT. Time point noted: persistent/refractory GD, antithyroid drugs over 5 years with positive TRAb. PBMC RNA served as the TCR library source. Relying on iRepertoire HTBI primers and Arm-PCR of CDR3 regions, the team built TCR beta libraries. From the multiplex PCR reads, TCRdb called clonotypes with MiXCR, one entry per CDR3 protein. The sample shows 650,000 to 700,000 distinct CDR3 sequences, 30% of them seen only once. This clonotype showed up just a few times.

The receptor was isolated from a female donor with Graves disease. The specimen comprised peripheral blood mononuclear cells (PBMCs), sampled when the disease was refractory, from a patient treated with antithyroid drugs. The chain links TRBV6-2 or TRBV6-3 to TRBJ1-4; D might be TRBD1 (6 bases). The CDR3 region is CASSALGGGATNEKLFF. The CDR3, as DNA: TGTGCCAGCAGTGCGCTAGGGGGGGGCGCGACTAATGAAAAACTGTTTTTT.